The following is a T cell receptor (beta chain) sequence with its context. Its target is not known. Naive CD8 cells lacked CD45RO, underwent positive selection for CCR7 and left out terminally differentiated effector memory CD45RA+ cells. Assay used: immunoSEQ multiplex PCR; TCRdb lists only in-frame clones, some missing. Here the sample spans about 550,000 clones, about 95% being singletons. These data are taken from a study of shared clonotypes between healthy human individuals. In the study overall: The donors, a couple of women and a few men, were aged 18 to 49. Overall study results and limits: Generation probabilities of non-shared clonotypes were lower (relative to those shared by all four donors).

The receptor was derived from a woman under 40 in good health. Sequencing used naive CD8+ T cells sorted from blood.

This CDR3 reads CASSQRREFTDTQYF. CDR3 in DNA: TGCGCCAGCAGCCAAAGGCGGGAGTTCACAGATACGCAGTATTTT. The chain is built from TRBV4-1 and TRBJ2-3; 7 bases line up with TRBD2. V was pared by 2 bases and J by 2 bases, with 4 bases of the junction left unmatched. Germline V CDR1 and CDR2: MGHRA, YSYEKL. CDR3 size: 15 residues.